This TCR beta chain appears in the sequencing data of a study of graft-versus-host responses after intestinal transplantation. Study at large: The study gave all recipients anti-thymocyte globulin induction, then tacrolimus and steroids for approximately three years. Study findings and constraints: The presence of high graft-versus-host to host-versus-graft clonal ratios in allografts characterized patients with graft-donor T cell macrochimerism.

Germline V gene lookup returns CDR1 SGHVS and CDR2 FQNEAQ. The CDR3 contains 15 residues. Trimming pared 3 bases from V and 0 bases from J, leaving 11 bases between. With respect to this clone: The antigen is undetermined.

Some clones are missing from TCRdb's copy, which holds only in-frame ones; the method was immunoSEQ multiplex PCR. The sample has roughly 100,000 clones; approximately 93% are singletons. V gene TRBV7-8 combines with J gene TRBJ1-2, with D unresolved. The TCR was taken from a human donor who received an intestinal transplant. Sequenced here: unstimulated CD8+ T cells sorted from spleen or lymph node cells, sampled before intestinal transplant. CDR3 in amino acids: CASSFTSGSNYGYTF. The CDR3 DNA reads as TGTGCCAGCAGCTTTACCTCGGGATCTAACTATGGCTACACCTTC.